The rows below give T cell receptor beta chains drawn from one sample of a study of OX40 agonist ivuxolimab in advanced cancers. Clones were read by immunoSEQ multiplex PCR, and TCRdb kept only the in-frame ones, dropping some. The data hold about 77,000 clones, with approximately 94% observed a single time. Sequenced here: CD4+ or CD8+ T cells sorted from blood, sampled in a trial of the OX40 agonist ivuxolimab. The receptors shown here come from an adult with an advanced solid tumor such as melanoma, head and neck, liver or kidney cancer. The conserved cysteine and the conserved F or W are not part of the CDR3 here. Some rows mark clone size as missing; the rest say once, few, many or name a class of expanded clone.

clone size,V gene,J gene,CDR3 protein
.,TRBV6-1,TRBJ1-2,ASMAGRLYGYT
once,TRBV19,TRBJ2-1,ASFSGRSNEQF
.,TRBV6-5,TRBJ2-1,ASRGTSKGEQF
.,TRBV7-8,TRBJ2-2,ASSLKESGRASGELF
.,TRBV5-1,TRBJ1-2,ASSLGGFKNYGYT
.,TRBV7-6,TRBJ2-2,ASSLPSGTNTGELF
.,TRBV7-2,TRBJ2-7,ASSLEGAGGEQY
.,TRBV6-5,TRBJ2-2,ASRTGTLDTGELF
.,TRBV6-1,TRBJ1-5,ASSPGKGWNQPQH
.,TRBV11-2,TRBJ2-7,ASSHPASGRAHEQY
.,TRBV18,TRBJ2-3,ASSPLPSTDTQY
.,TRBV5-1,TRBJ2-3,ASSLEGQGGNTQY
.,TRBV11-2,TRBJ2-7,ASSGGTSGTYEQY
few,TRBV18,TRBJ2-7,ASSPPGKGRQQY
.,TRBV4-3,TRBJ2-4,ASSPDLAGGAKSAKNIQY
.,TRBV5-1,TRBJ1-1,ASSLDRGNTEAF
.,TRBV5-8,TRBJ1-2,ASRYSGSNYGYT
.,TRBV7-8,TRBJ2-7,ASSLGEGASGNEQY
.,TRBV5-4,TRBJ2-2,ASSLVTTGELF
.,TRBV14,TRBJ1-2,ASSPLGTISNYGYT
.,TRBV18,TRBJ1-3,ASSERGGTIY
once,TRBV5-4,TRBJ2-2,ASSSKRTGGVTGELF
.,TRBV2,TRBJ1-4,ASRQSNEKLF
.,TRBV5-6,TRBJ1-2,ASRGLGDNYGYT
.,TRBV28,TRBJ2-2,ASSLGAGPTGELF
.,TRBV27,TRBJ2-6,ASSLVGLAGGASGANVLT
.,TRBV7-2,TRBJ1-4,ASSPRPLGTGLHGEKLF
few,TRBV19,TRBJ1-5,ASSIREDYSNQPQH
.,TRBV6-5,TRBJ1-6,ASSYSSFRGASPLH
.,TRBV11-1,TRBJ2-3,ASSWNGQTTDTQY
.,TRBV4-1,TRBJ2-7,ASSQVEGGVGFYEQY
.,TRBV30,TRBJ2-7,AWSLTGTYSYEQY
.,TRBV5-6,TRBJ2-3,ASSLLERRQDTQY
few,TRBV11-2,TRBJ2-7,ASSLRGQGALEQY
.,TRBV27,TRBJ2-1,ASSLGQRYNEQF
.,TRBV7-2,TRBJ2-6,ASSFEGSGANVLT
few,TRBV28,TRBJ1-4,ASSFAGANEKLF
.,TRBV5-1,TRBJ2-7,ASSSQGQGSYEQY
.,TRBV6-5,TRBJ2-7,ASSLRGSFSEQY
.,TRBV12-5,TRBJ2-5,ASGLATWTSGRQETQY
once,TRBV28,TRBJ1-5,ASSLTQGTNQPQH
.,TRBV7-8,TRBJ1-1,ASSYNLNTEAF
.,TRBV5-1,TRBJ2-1,ASSLAAGLVEQF
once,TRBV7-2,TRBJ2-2,ASSLGRANTGELF
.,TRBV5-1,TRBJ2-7,ASSFSGSLGEQY
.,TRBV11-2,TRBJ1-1,ASSLGGTQAF
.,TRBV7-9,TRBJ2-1,ASSLLGGEQF
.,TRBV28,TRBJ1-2,ASSLNYGYT
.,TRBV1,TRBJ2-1,TSSEDPRDNEQF